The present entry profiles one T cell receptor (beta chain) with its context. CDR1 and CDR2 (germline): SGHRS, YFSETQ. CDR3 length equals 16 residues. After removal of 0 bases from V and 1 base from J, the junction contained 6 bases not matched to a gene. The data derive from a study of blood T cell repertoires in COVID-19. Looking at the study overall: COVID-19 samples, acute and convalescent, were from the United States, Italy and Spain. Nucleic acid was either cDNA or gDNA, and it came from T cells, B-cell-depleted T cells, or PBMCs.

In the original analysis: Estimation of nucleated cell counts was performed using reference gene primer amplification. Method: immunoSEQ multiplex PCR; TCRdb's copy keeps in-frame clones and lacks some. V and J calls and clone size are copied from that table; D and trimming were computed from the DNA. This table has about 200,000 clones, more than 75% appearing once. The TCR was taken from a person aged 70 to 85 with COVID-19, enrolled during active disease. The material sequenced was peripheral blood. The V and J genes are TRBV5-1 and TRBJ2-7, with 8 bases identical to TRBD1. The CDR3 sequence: CASSLDSGGLSYEQYF. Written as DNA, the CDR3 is TGCGCCAGCAGCTTGGACTCAGGGGGCTTATCCTACGAGCAGTACTTC.